The 16 T cell receptor beta chains below all came from one sample that was sequenced in a study of shared clonotypes between healthy human individuals. TCRdb's copy holds only in-frame clones and misses some; the assay was immunoSEQ multiplex PCR. The sample has about 480,000 clones, 79% seen once. Sequencing was carried out using PBMCs. The receptors stem from a woman aged 40 to 50 in good health. Some clones in this sample may be carry-over from other donors' samples.

The sample holds one count of this clone. The genes are TRBV9 and TRBJ2-3; 7 nucleotides align to TRBD2. Unmatched junction bases numbered 4, after V lost 0 bases and J lost 0 bases. CDR1 SGDLS and CDR2 YYNGEE come from the germline V gene. The CDR3 runs 16 residues. CDR3 DNA: TGTGCCAGCAGCGTAGGAAGCGGGATAAGCACAGATACGCAGTATTTT. It yields the protein CASSVGSGISTDTQYF.

This clone has just one count. This chain links TRBV4-3 with TRBJ2-1, with D possibly TRBD1 on 7 matching bases. This CDR3 has 17 residues. Trimming removed 4 bases at V and 8 bases at J, with 24 bases between. The germline CDR1 and CDR2 sequences are LGHNA and YSLEER. This chain's CDR3 is CASSPTGSSGLWDEQFF. The DNA of the CDR3 is TGCGCCAGCAGCCCGACAGGGTCCAGCGGGTTATGGGATGAGCAGTTCTTC.

This clone appeared once. The J gene is TRBJ1-3, the V gene TRBV18; TRBD1 might be the D (6 bases). This CDR3 has 18 amino acids. V dropped 6 bases and J dropped 2 bases, with 23 bases sitting between them. The germline CDR1 and CDR2 sequences are KGHSH and LQKENI. Here the CDR3 reads CASSQPNRQVHAGNTIYF. In nucleotides, the CDR3 is TGTGCCAGCTCGCAACCAAATCGACAGGTTCACGCTGGAAACACCATATATTTT.

The chain joins TRBV18 to TRBJ1-2, with 8 bases identical to TRBD1. The CDR3 extends over 15 amino acids. CDR1 KGHSH and CDR2 LQKENI come from the germline V gene. V shed 0 bases, J shed 2 bases, and the junction held 2 bases outside the gene matches. The CDR3 nucleotides are TGTGCCAGCTCACCACCGGGGACAGGAAACTATGGCTACACCTTC. Translated, it gives CASSPPGTGNYGYTF.

This clone has a handful of counts. This rearrangement joins TRBV19 to TRBJ2-1, with 8 bases lining up with TRBD2. Germline V lookup: CDR1 LNHDA, CDR2 SQIVND (reference sequence). The CDR3 sequence is 15 residues long. The trim removed 11 bases at V and 4 bases at J, leaving 13 bases unmatched. Here the CDR3 DNA reads TGTGCCTCGAGGGGAACGGGAGGGCCGTACAATGAGCAGTTCTTC. It codes for CASRGTGGPYNEQFF.

This clone was seen a handful of times. The chain carries TRBV29-1 and TRBJ1-5; 7 bases are a match to TRBD1. Trimming removed 7 bases from V and 0 bases from J; junction bases left unmatched: 6. Germline lookup yields CDR1 SQVTM and CDR2 ANQGSEA. This CDR3 spans 14 amino acids. The CDR3, as DNA: TGCAGCGCACTGACAGGGTATAGCAATCAGCCCCAGCATTTT. Its translation is CSALTGYSNQPQHF.

This clone appeared a few times. The chain uses TRBV5-4 and TRBJ2-1, with a tentative D call TRBD2 (5 bases). The CDR3 contains 15 residues. The V gene's germline CDR1 is SGHNT and CDR2 YYREEE (reference sequence). V gave up 0 bases and J gave up 9 bases, with 16 bases separating them. The CDR3 region has the DNA TGTGCCAGCAGCTTGGGCGGAATCACTAGATCTGAGCAGTTCTTC. Translating it yields CASSLGGITRSEQFF.

The rearrangement joins TRBV28 to TRBJ2-7, with a tentative D call TRBD2 (6 bases). V was trimmed by 6 bases and J by 0 bases, leaving 12 bases between them. CDR3 length: 14 residues. Germline loops: CDR1 MDHEN, CDR2 SYDVKM. The CDR3 region is CASRPTGSSYEQYF. CDR3 bases: TGTGCCAGCAGACCTACCGGGAGCTCCTACGAGCAGTACTTC.

The chain links TRBV6-6 to TRBJ1-1; a possible D gene is TRBD1 (5 bases). V was pared by 2 bases and J by 1 base, with 8 bases between. The length of the CDR3 is 14 residues. Germline CDR1 is MNHNY and CDR2 is SVGAGI (reference sequence). CDR3 sequence (DNA): TGTGCCAGCAGTTACGGACATCGGAACACTGAAGCTTTCTTT. Amino acid sequence: CASSYGHRNTEAFF.

The gene calls are TRBV28 and TRBJ1-2; D may be TRBD1 (5 bases). Germline V CDR1 and CDR2: MDHEN, SYDVKM. V was clipped by 2 bases and J by 1 base, with 8 bases between them. The CDR3 has 14 amino acids. This chain's CDR3 is CASSLGQGNYGYTF. The CDR3 DNA reads TGTGCCAGCAGTTTAGGCCAGGGTAACTATGGCTACACCTTC.

The V and J genes are TRBV4-2 and TRBJ1-2; maybe TRBD1 (6 bases). V lost 1 base to trimming and J lost 2 bases, with 14 bases between them. From germline, CDR1 is LGHNA and CDR2 YNFKEQ. The CDR3 length is 16 residues. The CDR3 DNA sequence: TGTGCCAGCAGCCAAGGGCCCCAGGGGTTGAACTATGGCTACACCTTC. Protein product: CASSQGPQGLNYGYTF.

CDR3 DNA: TGCGCCAGCAGCTTAGCGACAGGGGGAAACACCGGGGAGCTGTTTTTT. It codes for CASSLATGGNTGELFF. V usage is TRBV5-1 and J usage is TRBJ2-2, with 9 bases matching TRBD1. Germline CDR1 and CDR2: SGHRS and YFSETQ. V lost 2 bases and J lost 2; bases outside the gene matches: 4. The CDR3 runs to 16 residues. Looking up the rest from reference TRBV5-1 and TRBJ2-2 gives the full variable domain: KAGVTQTPRYLIKTRGQQVTLSCSPISGHRSVSWYQQTPGQGLQFLFEYFSETQRNKGNFPGRFSGRQFSNSRSEMNVSTLELGDSALYLCASSLATGGNTGELFFGEGSRLTVL.

The chain employs TRBV7-2 and TRBJ1-5; 10 bases are shared with TRBD1. J was trimmed by 6 bases and V by 5 bases; bases with no gene match: 7. Germline V lookup: CDR1 SGHTA, CDR2 FQGNSA. The CDR3 is 15 amino acids. CDR3 in DNA: TGTGCCAGCAGCCAGGGACAGGGGCGAGGTCAGCCCCAGCATTTT. This codes for CASSQGQGRGQPQHF. The full variable domain, with the rest looked up from reference TRBV7-2 and TRBJ1-5, is GAGVSQSPSNKVTEKGKDVELRCDPISGHTALYWYRQSLGQGLEFLIYFQGNSAPDKSGLPSDRFSAERTGGSVSTLTIQRTQQEDSAVYLCASSQGQGRGQPQHFGDGTRLSIL.

The rearrangement uses TRBV14 and TRBJ2-1; 12 bases fit TRBD2. The CDR3 has 14 amino acids. Germline trimming cut 4 bases from V and 13 bases from J; bases unmatched to any gene: 8. Germline assignment: CDR1 SGHDN and CDR2 FVKESK. The CDR3 DNA reads as TGTGCCAGCAGCCTGGCTAGCGGGAGGGCCCGACAGTTCTTC. This encodes CASSLASGRARQFF.

V and J are TRBV28 and TRBJ2-1; D might be TRBD2 (6 bases). The length of the CDR3 is 13 residues. Germline values: CDR1 MDHEN, CDR2 SYDVKM. The V and J ends lost 5 bases and 4 bases respectively, with 9 bases between them. CDR3: CASSGGTYNEQFF. The CDR3 coding sequence is TGTGCCAGCAGTGGCGGGACTTACAATGAGCAGTTCTTC.

This chain links TRBV19 with TRBJ2-5; D possibly uses TRBD1 or TRBD2 (5 bases each). The germline V gene has CDR1 LNHDA and CDR2 SQIVND (reference sequence). The CDR3 is 14 residues long. Trimming removed 6 bases at V and 2 bases at J, with 13 bases between. CDR3 bases: TGTGCCAGTAGCCTTCGAGGGGTACAAGAGACCCAGTACTTC. Its translation is CASSLRGVQETQYF.